This TCR beta chain comes out of a study of T cell responses to AZD1222 COVID-19 vaccine. Study-wide results and limits: There were vaccine-associated CD4 TCRs across spike, dominant at 160-218 and 743-854. Reports say nearly half of spike-specific TCRs go after unmutated variant regions.

To note about this clone: Antigen: not known.

Profiling relied on immunoSEQ multiplex PCR, and the TCRdb table lists in-frame clones only, not all of them. The table includes roughly 93,000 clones, around 85% detected once. V was shortened by 1 base and J by 5 bases, with 14 bases between the two germline ends. The CDR3 is 15 amino acids. Germline V gene data show CDR1 as LGHNA and CDR2 as YNFKEQ. The clonotype comes from an adult in good health. The starting material was peripheral blood, obtained on day 0 of AZD1222 vaccination. The V and J genes are TRBV4-2 and TRBJ1-1; no definite D call. Here the CDR3 DNA reads TGTGCCAGCAGCCAAGGCGGAGTCGCGCGGACTGAAGCTTTCTTT. As protein: CASSQGGVARTEAFF.